This TCR beta chain derives from a study of cytomegalovirus exposure and HLA in healthy donors. Both 60 Vbeta primers and 13 Jbeta primers went into the PCR. Sequencing was performed with immunoSEQ multiplex PCR; in TCRdb, only in-frame clones are kept and a portion is missing. The data hold 210,000 or so clones, with approximately 82% observed a single time. V lost 4 bases and J lost 3; bases outside the gene matches: 6. Looked up from germline, CDR1 is SGHNT and CDR2 is YYREEE (reference sequence). This CDR3 comprises 14 residues. V and J are TRBV5-4 and TRBJ2-7, with 8 bases identical to TRBD1. The sequence came from a woman aged 40 to 50 in good health and CMV-seronegative. The sequenced sample was PBMCs. The chain's CDR3 is CASSDRDRFYEQYF. DNA for the CDR3: TGTGCCAGCAGCGACCGGGACAGGTTCTACGAGCAGTACTTC.